This T cell receptor beta chain was observed in a study of T cell responses to AZD1222 COVID-19 vaccine. Study observations and caveats: Vaccine-related CD4 TCRs covered spike, predominating at 160-218 and 743-854. Mostly white British, mostly female donors; authors suggested clonal diversity may be underestimated.

About this clone itself: The antigen is undetermined.

Sequenced by immunoSEQ multiplex PCR; TCRdb stores in-frame clones only, minus some. The sample contains just under 75,000 clones, around three quarters of which appear only once. This CDR3 region has 17 residues. Germline loops: CDR1 MNHEY, CDR2 SVGEGT. Trimming at V came to 2 bases and at J to 4 bases, leaving 7 bases not matched to a gene. Sequencing was performed on peripheral blood, taken 28 days after the second AZD1222 dose. This chain connects TRBV6-2 or TRBV6-3 to TRBJ2-5, with TRBD2 matching over 13 bases. This TCR came from an adult who received the AZD1222 COVID-19 vaccine. The CDR3 DNA sequence: TGTGCCAGCAGTTACGGACTAGCGGGAGATCTGGGAGAGACCCAGTACTTC. It codes for CASSYGLAGDLGETQYF.